The next 27 T cell receptor beta chains were all read from a single sample in a study of T cells in narcolepsy (dated by TCRdb to 2016 to 2019). Libraries came from the immunoSEQ multiplex PCR assay. Here the immuneACCESS table is served through TCRdb, limited to in-frame sequences with V and J called. Missing clones are a known gap in these copies; in checked studies unresolved V genes cover under half, and the rest lacks a known reason. The sample includes approximately 38,000 clones, with roughly nine tenths observed a single time. Of the sample, more than 0.65% is held by the ten largest clones. Source material: CD45RA- memory CD4+ T cells from PBMCs. In the paper's terms, the cell subset or site label means: memory T cells sorted ex vivo from peripheral blood. The receptor source for this set is a human donor with narcolepsy.

As to this clone: Additional DNA sequences in this sample encode the identical CDR3. The V gene is TRBV20-1, the J gene TRBJ2-1; a weak D match, TRBD2 (5 bases). This CDR3 has 11 amino acids. Trimming took off 2 bases at V and 6 bases at J, with 5 bases between the two ends. Germline CDR1 and CDR2: DFQATT and SNEGSKA (reference sequence). The CDR3 DNA follows: TGCAGTGCTAGACGGGGCAATGAGCAGTTCTTC. It translates to CSARRGNEQFF.

The chain links TRBV5-4 to TRBJ2-1; D remains ambiguous. The germline gives CDR1 SGHNT, CDR2 YYREEE (reference sequence). V lost 5 bases and J 10 bases, leaving 10 bases between the germline ends. The CDR3 extends over 11 amino acids. This CDR3 reads CASSTVGEQFF. The CDR3 region has the DNA TGTGCCAGCAGTACGGTAGGGGAGCAGTTCTTC.

The chain has TRBV11-2 and TRBJ2-1; no clear D. The V and J ends lost 2 bases and 6 bases respectively, with 14 bases between them. CDR1 is SGHAT, CDR2 FQNNGV, per germline. This CDR3 has 15 amino acids. The CDR3 is CASSLLGQRGNEQFF. Here the CDR3 DNA reads TGTGCCAGCAGCTTACTTGGGCAGCGTGGCAATGAGCAGTTCTTC.

The rearrangement uses TRBV11-3 and TRBJ2-5; TRBD1 matches 11 bases. This CDR3 is built from 15 residues. The junction had 5 bases not matched to a gene; V was cut back by 4 bases and J by 4 bases. The V gene's germline CDR1 is SGHNT and CDR2 YENEEA. The CDR3 sequence: CASSSGTGGRETQYF. In DNA form, the CDR3 reads TGTGCCAGCAGCTCAGGGACAGGGGGGAGAGAGACCCAGTACTTC.

The chain is built from TRBV4-1 and TRBJ2-3; no clear D. Germline CDR1 reads MGHRA; CDR2 reads YSYEKL. CDR3 length equals 13 residues. V dropped 1 base and J dropped 9 bases, with 11 bases sitting between them. Written as DNA, the CDR3 is TGCGCCAGCAGCCAAGGTATTAGCACAACGCAGTATTTT. Residues: CASSQGISTTQYF.

The chain joins TRBV6-5 to TRBJ1-1; D gene ambiguous. The CDR3 is made up of 14 amino acids. The V end was cut by 0 bases, the J end by 4 bases, with 9 bases between. CDR1 MNHEY and CDR2 SVGAGI come from the germline V gene. This chain's CDR3 is CASSYSRRATEAFF. The CDR3 DNA sequence: TGTGCCAGCAGTTACTCGCGAAGGGCCACTGAAGCTTTCTTT.

The V and J genes are TRBV11-2 and TRBJ2-3, with D perhaps matching TRBD2 (5 bases). V lost 5 bases and J 5 bases, leaving 14 bases between the germline ends. CDR1 is SGHAT, CDR2 FQNNGV, per germline. CDR3 size: 14 residues. DNA for the CDR3: TGTGCCAGCAGCATCGGCTTTGAGGGAGATACGCAGTATTTT. Translating gives CASSIGFEGDTQYF. Drawing the rest from reference TRBV11-2 and TRBJ2-3, the complete variable domain is EAGVAQSPRYKIIEKRQSVAFWCNPISGHATLYWYQQILGQGPKLLIQFQNNGVVDDSQLPKDRFSAERLKGVDSTLKIQPAKLEDSAVYLCASSIGFEGDTQYFGPGTRLTVL.

The chain couples TRBV5-4 to TRBJ2-1; 11 bases map to TRBD2. V gave up 0 bases and J gave up 8 bases; unmatched junction bases: 7. Per the germline V gene, CDR1 is SGHNT and CDR2 is YYREEE (reference sequence). This CDR3 comprises 16 residues. Here the CDR3 reads CASSLVAGGPIYEQFF. The CDR3 DNA is TGTGCCAGCAGCTTGGTAGCGGGAGGGCCTATATATGAGCAGTTCTTC.

This rearrangement joins TRBV11-2 to TRBJ2-5; no firm D call. CDR3 length: 13 residues. Trimming left V 5 bases short and J 5 bases short, with 12 bases between. Germline V gene data show CDR1 as SGHAT and CDR2 as FQNNGV. The CDR3 loop is CASSRPGWETQYF. Written as DNA, the CDR3 is TGTGCCAGCAGCCGTCCGGGTTGGGAGACCCAGTACTTC.

The rearrangement uses TRBV28 and TRBJ2-1; 9 nucleotides line up with TRBD2. Germline CDR1 reads MDHEN; CDR2 reads SYDVKM. This CDR3 is built from 17 residues. Unmatched junction bases numbered 9, after V lost 0 bases and J lost 6 bases. CDR3 loop: CASSLWSLAGKANEQFF. In DNA form, the CDR3 reads TGTGCCAGCAGTTTATGGTCGCTAGCGGGAAAAGCCAATGAGCAGTTCTTC.

In regard to this clone: The germline gene is not matched at one end of the junction; a read error may be the cause. The chain uses TRBV11-2 and TRBJ2-1; 8 positions agree with TRBD2. This CDR3 spans 12 amino acids. Germline V gene data show CDR1 as SGHAT and CDR2 as FQNNGV. In DNA form, the CDR3 reads TGTGCCAGCAGCTTAAACGGGGGGGTCTTCGTCTTC. Translated, it gives CASSLNGGVFVF.

V gene TRBV6-1 combines with J gene TRBJ1-2; D gene uncertain. The CDR3 is 13 amino acids. V lost 7 bases to trimming and J lost 4 bases, with 13 bases between them. The germline gives CDR1 MNHNS, CDR2 SASEGT. The CDR3 is CASNFGSSYGYTF. DNA of the CDR3: TGTGCCAGCAACTTTGGGTCTTCCTATGGCTACACCTTC.

This chain joins TRBV14 and TRBJ2-3, with unresolved D. Trimming stripped 4 bases from V and 0 bases from J, with 11 bases between. The CDR3 has 15 residues. CDR1 is SGHDN, CDR2 FVKESK, per germline. The CDR3 nucleotides are TGTGCCAGCAGCCCCCGGCTAACTAGCACAGATACGCAGTATTTT. Translated: CASSPRLTSTDTQYF.

This chain links TRBV9 with TRBJ1-6; D remains unclear. Germline V CDR1 and CDR2: SGDLS, YYNGEE. Deletions cut 3 bases from V and 5 bases from J, with 15 bases between. This CDR3 is 16 amino acids long. CDR3 sequence reads: CASSAQLAVNNSPLHF. CDR3 nucleotides: TGTGCCAGCAGCGCACAGCTAGCCGTAAATAATTCACCCCTCCACTTT.

The V and J genes are TRBV5-8 and TRBJ2-1, with D maybe TRBD2 (5 bases). This CDR3 contains 13 residues. Trimming cost V 0 bases and J 7 bases, with 8 bases left between them. Germline lookup yields CDR1 SGHTS and CDR2 YDEGEE. In nucleotides, the CDR3 is TGTGCCAGCAGCTTGGTGCCGGGGAATGAGCAGTTCTTC. It is translated as CASSLVPGNEQFF.

The chain recombines TRBV9 with TRBJ2-2; possible D gene TRBD2, 6 bases. The CDR3 totals 16 residues. The germline CDR1 and CDR2 sequences are SGDLS and YYNGEE. The V gene lost 0 bases and the J gene lost 1 base, with 10 bases spanning the gap. The CDR3 sequence is CASSVGSGWNTGELFF. The CDR3 DNA is TGTGCCAGCAGCGTAGGGAGCGGGTGGAACACCGGGGAGCTGTTTTTT.

This chain connects TRBV7-6 to TRBJ2-5; either TRBD1 or TRBD2 may supply D (5 bases each). The end of the DNA aligns better with TRBJ2-7, so the J call may be wrong. Germline CDR1 and CDR2: SGHVS and FNYEAQ. The CDR3 sequence is 15 residues long. The CDR3 loop is CASSLAQGPSYEQYF. Here the CDR3 DNA reads TGTGCCAGCAGCTTAGCGCAGGGACCCTCCTACGAGCAGTACTTC.

This chain uses TRBV28 with TRBJ1-1; D remains unclear. Between the trimmed V and J ends, which lost 4 bases and 2 bases, there was a span of 5 bases. The germline V gene encodes CDR1 MDHEN and CDR2 SYDVKM. The CDR3 is 12 amino acids. CDR3 DNA sequence: TGTGCCAGCAGTTGGCATAACACTGAAGCTTTCTTT. Translating gives CASSWHNTEAFF.

This chain connects TRBV6-5 to TRBJ1-3; 10 nucleotides align to TRBD1. CDR3 size: 15 residues. Per germline, CDR1 MNHEY and CDR2 SVGAGI. J lost 5 bases, V lost 6 bases, and 7 bases had no gene match. In DNA, the CDR3 is TGTGCCAGCAGCCTGAGACAGGGGGCGCGAAACACCATATATTTT. Encoded protein: CASSLRQGARNTIYF.

The chain carries TRBV19 and TRBJ1-5; TRBD1 matches 11 bases. CDR1 LNHDA and CDR2 SQIVND come from the germline V gene (reference sequence). The CDR3 length is 18 residues. V trimming: 3 bases; J trimming: 2 bases; junction bases outside the gene matches: 9. The CDR3 bases are TGTGCCAGTAGTATCTACGGACAGGGGGCGATGGGCAATCAGCCCCAGCATTTT. Translation gives CASSIYGQGAMGNQPQHF.

This chain joins TRBV28 and TRBJ2-3; 10 bases map to TRBD2. The CDR3 runs 16 residues. Germline V gives CDR1 MDHEN, CDR2 SYDVKM. V lost 2 bases, J lost 5 bases, and 7 bases stayed unmatched. This CDR3 reads CASSLGLAGVGDTQYF. The CDR3 coding sequence is TGTGCCAGCAGTTTAGGGCTAGCGGGAGTTGGAGATACGCAGTATTTT.

CDR3 sequence: CASSPAQLKNTGELFF. Written as DNA, the CDR3 is TGTGCCAGCTCACCAGCACAGCTGAAGAACACCGGGGAGCTGTTTTTT. The rearrangement links TRBV18 to TRBJ2-2; D is uncertain. V shed 2 bases and J shed 1 base, with 11 bases lying between them. CDR3 length: 16 residues. From germline, CDR1 is KGHSH and CDR2 LQKENI.

The chain couples TRBV18 to TRBJ2-2; D is uncertain. Trimming pared 2 bases from V and 4 bases from J, leaving 11 bases between. Germline V gives CDR1 KGHSH, CDR2 LQKENI. The length of the CDR3 is 15 residues. The CDR3 here is CASSPGQDPTGELFF. For the CDR3, the DNA is TGTGCCAGCTCACCAGGGCAAGATCCCACCGGGGAGCTGTTTTTT.

The rearrangement joins TRBV2 to TRBJ2-5; D may match TRBD1 or TRBD2 (5 bases each). Near its end, the DNA agrees better with TRBJ2-7, so the J call may be wrong. Germline V gives CDR1 SNHLY, CDR2 FYNNEI. The CDR3 extends over 13 amino acids. Here the CDR3 DNA reads TGTGCCAGCAAAACCATCGGGACGGCCGAGCAGTACTTC. As protein: CASKTIGTAEQYF.

V is TRBV7-2 and J is TRBJ2-5; 9 bases agree with TRBD1. The germline V gene has CDR1 SGHTA and CDR2 FQGNSA. The length of the CDR3 is 16 residues. The V gene end was trimmed by 3 bases and the J gene end by 9 bases; junction bases not matched to a gene: 14. CDR3 amino acids: CASSFQMGQGPRAQYF. The CDR3 DNA follows: TGTGCCAGCAGCTTCCAGATGGGACAGGGACCTAGGGCCCAGTACTTC.

The V call is TRBV2, the J call TRBJ1-6; weak D call: TRBD1 (6 bases). The germline V gene has CDR1 SNHLY and CDR2 FYNNEI. With 7 bases removed from V and 7 bases from J, the gap between germline ends came to 17 bases. The CDR3 sequence is 15 residues long. The CDR3 spells CASMGRTVQNSPLHF. CDR3 nucleotide sequence: TGTGCCAGCATGGGCCGGACAGTTCAGAATTCACCCCTCCACTTT.

The rearrangement uses TRBV2 and TRBJ1-4, with 8 bases aligning to TRBD1. This CDR3 is 15 amino acids long. V lost 5 bases to trimming and J lost 5 bases; unmatched junction nucleotides: 7. Germline-derived CDR1 and CDR2 are SNHLY and FYNNEI. This CDR3 is CASSTRDRTNEKLFF. Here the CDR3 DNA reads TGTGCCAGCAGTACCCGGGACAGGACCAATGAAAAACTGTTTTTT.